This entry lists 23 T cell receptor beta chains sequenced from one sample in a study of blood T cell repertoires in COVID-19. The method was immunoSEQ multiplex PCR; TCRdb's version includes in-frame clones alone and lacks a portion of them. This sample yields 100,000 to 150,000 clones, of which around four fifths are seen a single time; 25% belongs to the top ten. The material sequenced was peripheral blood. These receptors were taken from a human donor in a cohort sampled during active COVID-19.

The rearrangement joins TRBV24-1 to TRBJ2-2; 8 bases fit TRBD1. The CDR3 is 19 residues long. Germline V gene sequence: CDR1 KGHDR, CDR2 SFDVKD. The V gene end was trimmed by 3 bases and the J gene end by 4 bases; junction bases not matched to a gene: 15. The CDR3 bases are TGTGCCACCAGTGATAACCGGGACAGGATGAGTCGGCCCACCGGGGAGCTGTTTTTT. It is translated as CATSDNRDRMSRPTGELFF.

DNA for the CDR3: TGCAGTGCTAGTTTCGGGAATGAGCAGTTCTTC. Amino acid sequence: CSASFGNEQFF. The chain has TRBV20-1 and TRBJ2-1; D remains unclear. This CDR3 spans 11 amino acids. Germline lookup yields CDR1 DFQATT and CDR2 SNEGSKA (reference sequence). V was trimmed by 3 bases and J by 7 bases, leaving 7 bases between them.

The V call is TRBV7-2, the J call TRBJ2-1; a possible D gene is TRBD1 (5 bases). The CDR3 has 13 residues. CDR1 and CDR2 from the germline V gene are SGHTA and FQGNSA. Trimming left V 3 bases short and J 9 bases short, with 12 bases between. In nucleotides, the CDR3 is TGTGCCAGCAGCTTTATGGGGCGTGGTGAGCAGTTCTTC. Its protein is CASSFMGRGEQFF. The variable domain in full, with the rest retrieved from reference TRBV7-2 and TRBJ2-1, is GAGVSQSPSNKVTEKGKDVELRCDPISGHTALYWYRQSLGQGLEFLIYFQGNSAPDKSGLPSDRFSAERTGGSVSTLTIQRTQQEDSAVYLCASSFMGRGEQFFGPGTRLTVL.

This clone was counted once. J is TRBJ2-7 and V is TRBV27, with TRBD1 as a possible D gene (5 bases). This CDR3 region has 13 residues. Germline CDR1 MNHEY, CDR2 SMNVEV (reference sequence). Trimming took 6 bases from V and 0 from J, leaving 9 bases between them. The CDR3 DNA reads TGTGCCAGCAGGGTCCAGGGCTCCTACGAGCAGTACTTC. Its protein is CASRVQGSYEQYF.

A note on this clone: In the same sample, other DNA sequences code for this CDR3. J is TRBJ2-5 and V is TRBV3-1 (or the pseudogene TRBV3-2); TRBD2 agrees at 14 bases. The V and J ends lost 4 bases and 4 bases, in that order; junction bases with no gene match: 5. The CDR3 loop spans 16 amino acids. CDR1 LGHDT and CDR2 YNNKEL come from the germline V gene (reference sequence). CDR3 sequence (DNA): TGTGCCAGCAGCCCTGGGACTAGCGGGGGACGAGAGACCCAGTACTTC. Amino acid sequence: CASSPGTSGGRETQYF.

This chain uses TRBV7-9 with TRBJ1-1, with D maybe TRBD1 (5 bases). Germline-derived CDR1 and CDR2 are SEHNR and FQNEAQ (reference sequence). Trimming cost V 4 bases and J 0 bases, with 18 bases left between them. The CDR3 length is 17 residues. CDR3 amino acids: CASSWIRGTVMNTEAFF. Written as DNA, the CDR3 is TGTGCCAGCAGCTGGATCCGGGGGACGGTAATGAACACTGAAGCTTTCTTT.

This clone is a singleton in its sample. The J gene is TRBJ2-7, the V gene TRBV9; 10 bases agree with TRBD2. With 1 base clipped from V and 6 bases from J, the junction kept 7 bases outside the gene matches. CDR1 is SGDLS, CDR2 YYNGEE, per germline. The CDR3 has 15 amino acids. The CDR3 nucleotides are TGTGCCAGCAGCGTAAAGGCTAGCGGGAGTAGCGAGCAGTACTTC. Translation gives CASSVKASGSSEQYF.

CDR3 in amino acids: CASSATGTSGIGEQFF. The DNA of the CDR3 is TGTGCCAGCTCCGCGACCGGGACTAGCGGGATAGGTGAGCAGTTCTTC. V gene TRBV18 combines with J gene TRBJ2-1, with 13 bases fitting TRBD2. Germline CDR1 reads KGHSH; CDR2 reads LQKENI. V was clipped by 6 bases and J by 9 bases; unmatched bases: 11. The CDR3 extends over 16 amino acids.

The genes are TRBV7-9 and TRBJ2-5; the D gene is possibly TRBD2 (5 bases). The CDR3 extends over 12 amino acids. CDR1 SEHNR and CDR2 FQNEAQ come from the germline V gene (reference sequence). Trimming cost V 8 bases and J 5 bases, with 12 bases left between them. The CDR3 region is CASVEGGETQYF. DNA for the CDR3: TGTGCCAGCGTAGAGGGTGGGGAGACCCAGTACTTC.

This rearrangement joins TRBV9 to TRBJ1-4; D possibly corresponds to TRBD1 (5 bases). Trimming removed 4 bases at V and 5 bases at J, with 12 bases between. The CDR3 consists of 14 residues. Germline CDR1 and CDR2: SGDLS and YYNGEE. This chain's CDR3 is CASSLGNRNEKLFF. DNA of the CDR3: TGTGCCAGCAGCTTGGGGAACAGGAATGAAAAACTGTTTTTT.

The rearrangement joins TRBV28 to TRBJ1-2; possibly TRBD1 for D (6 bases). This CDR3 is 14 amino acids long. Germline CDR1 reads MDHEN; CDR2 reads SYDVKM. The V gene lost 5 bases and the J gene lost 3 bases, with 13 bases spanning the gap. This CDR3 is CASSPTQGHYGYTF. DNA for the CDR3: TGTGCCAGCAGTCCAACACAGGGACACTATGGCTACACCTTC.

This clone was counted at least ten times. The chain employs TRBV28 and TRBJ1-5; D is possibly TRBD1 (6 bases). Trimming shortened V by 6 bases and J by 7 bases, and 10 bases separated the two germline ends. The V gene's germline CDR1 is MDHEN and CDR2 SYDVKM. The CDR3 has 12 amino acids. Here the CDR3 reads CASRIRGQPQHF. Here the CDR3 DNA reads TGTGCCAGCAGGATCAGGGGACAGCCCCAGCATTTT. The complete variable domain, with remaining parts taken from reference TRBV28 and TRBJ1-5, reads DVKVTQSSRYLVKRTGEKVFLECVQDMDHENMFWYRQDPGLGLRLIYFSYDVKMKEKGDIPEGYSVSREKKERFSLILESASTNQTSMYLCASRIRGQPQHFGDGTRLSIL.

The V and J genes are TRBV3-1 (or the pseudogene TRBV3-2) and TRBJ2-3; D might be TRBD1 (6 bases). The CDR3 runs 15 residues. V was shortened by 5 bases and J by 0 bases, with 12 bases between the two germline ends. Germline-derived CDR1 and CDR2 are LGHDT and YNNKEL (reference sequence). CDR3 coding DNA: TGTGCCAGCAGCGTTGGGACAAAGAGCACAGATACGCAGTATTTT. This codes for CASSVGTKSTDTQYF.

The chain recombines TRBV5-1 with TRBJ1-1, with D possibly TRBD1 on 5 matching bases. The CDR3 runs to 15 residues. Trimming removed 2 bases from V and 1 base from J, with 12 bases in between. Germline V gene sequence: CDR1 SGHRS, CDR2 YFSETQ. The DNA for the CDR3 is TGCGCCAGCAGCTTACCACAGGCCCAGAACACTGAAGCTTTCTTT. Translated, it gives CASSLPQAQNTEAFF.

CDR3 sequence (DNA): TGTGCCAGCAGCTTAGCGCCGGGGGGTCAGCCCCAGCATTTT. Residues: CASSLAPGGQPQHF. The chain employs TRBV7-2 and TRBJ1-5, with D possibly being TRBD1 (5 bases). The CDR3 extends over 14 amino acids. The ends were cut back, 0 bases at V and 6 bases at J, with 9 bases in the middle. CDR1 is SGHTA, CDR2 FQGNSA, per germline.

A single count supports this clone. The genes are TRBV6-5 and TRBJ2-1; TRBD2 matches 10 bases. From germline, CDR1 is MNHEY and CDR2 SVGAGI. This CDR3 has 14 residues. V shed 5 bases, J shed 3 bases, and the junction held 1 base outside the gene matches. CDR3 in DNA: TGTGCCAGCAGTAGCGGGGGGGTCTACAATGAGCAGTTCTTC. Protein sequence: CASSSGGVYNEQFF.

This chain links TRBV28 with TRBJ2-4; 7 bases are a match to TRBD1. In germline, CDR1 is MDHEN, CDR2 SYDVKM. With 3 bases clipped from V and 4 bases from J, the junction kept 6 bases outside the gene matches. This CDR3 has 15 amino acids. CDR3 protein: CASSFLDRNKNIQYF. CDR3 coding DNA: TGTGCCAGCAGTTTTTTGGACAGGAATAAAAACATTCAGTACTTC.

This chain connects TRBV11-2 to TRBJ2-4; 8 nucleotides agree with TRBD1. This CDR3 comprises 15 residues. Trimming removed 5 bases from V and 8 bases from J; junction bases left unmatched: 11. Germline V gene sequence: CDR1 SGHAT, CDR2 FQNNGV. CDR3 DNA sequence: TGTGCCAGCAGCCCCCAGACAGGGGCCTTCGACATTCAGTACTTC. As protein: CASSPQTGAFDIQYF.

The chain's CDR3 is CASSPHTGVRAEAFF. Written as DNA, the CDR3 is TGTGCCAGCAGCCCCCATACAGGGGTGAGGGCTGAAGCTTTCTTT. J is TRBJ1-1 and V is TRBV7-9; 7 bases agree with TRBD1. Trimming at V came to 5 bases and at J to 6 bases, leaving 12 bases not matched to a gene. The CDR3 contains 15 residues. The germline gives CDR1 SEHNR, CDR2 FQNEAQ (reference sequence).

The rearrangement links TRBV3-1 (or the pseudogene TRBV3-2) to TRBJ2-2, with 8 bases lining up with TRBD1. Germline V CDR1 and CDR2: LGHDT, YNNKEL (reference sequence). With 4 bases clipped from V and 3 bases from J, the junction kept 4 bases outside the gene matches. The CDR3 is made up of 15 amino acids. The CDR3 protein is CASSRTGTDTGELFF. The CDR3 DNA reads as TGTGCCAGCAGCCGGACAGGGACGGACACCGGGGAGCTGTTTTTT.

The J gene is TRBJ1-4, the V gene TRBV10-3, with no clear D. Trimming stripped 3 bases from V and 5 bases from J, with 7 bases between. The CDR3 is 13 residues long. Germline loops: CDR1 ENHRY, CDR2 SYGVKD. The CDR3 reads CAISETGNEKLFF. DNA of the CDR3: TGTGCCATCAGTGAAACGGGAAATGAAAAACTGTTTTTT.

The chain employs TRBV6-2 or TRBV6-3 and TRBJ2-5; 8 nucleotides agree with TRBD2. The V segment lost 5 bases and the J segment 1 base; nucleotides outside the gene matches: 9. Looked up from germline, CDR1 is MNHEY and CDR2 is SVGEGT. This CDR3 region has 16 residues. Written as DNA, the CDR3 is TGTGCCAGCAGTCGGGGGGGGGCGGCTTCCCAAGAGACCCAGTACTTC. It yields the protein CASSRGGAASQETQYF.

The chain recombines TRBV14 with TRBJ1-1; D may be TRBD1 (5 bases). The V end was cut by 2 bases, the J end by 4 bases, with 17 bases between. Germline CDR1 is SGHDN and CDR2 is FVKESK. The CDR3 is made up of 16 amino acids. The CDR3 loop is CASSQPLGGGGTEAFF. The CDR3 bases are TGTGCCAGCAGCCAACCCCTCGGGGGTGGAGGCACTGAAGCTTTCTTT.